The sequence of this TCR beta chain was determined in a study of tissue T cells after allogeneic stem cell transplantation. CDR3 sequences, V/J genes, frequencies and template counts came from survey-depth TCRbeta sequencing. The assay was immunoSEQ multiplex PCR, and TCRdb's table has in-frame clones only and misses some. The data hold about 8,300 clones, with about 45% observed a single time. Trimming stripped 4 bases from V and 2 bases from J, with 8 bases between. Germline V CDR1 and CDR2: SNHLY, FYNGKV (reference sequence). This CDR3 comprises 14 residues. As to time point: mouse harvest day 7 after allogeneic transplant. Mouse grafts combined 10^7 T-cell-depleted bone marrow cells with 10^6 splenic CD5+ T cells. Tissues came from B6→BALB/c major-mismatch GVHD mice at day 7 or 14. Comment on this clone: Its matching antigen is unknown. Gene names and germline refer to mouse. The DNA ends 1 residue before the CDR3 does, and the rest of the CDR3 is filled in from the germline J gene.

Notes on the study in general: TCR repertoires tracked anatomic similarity, regardless of disease or transplant status. Only a limited share of tissue TCRs appeared in blood or spleen.

The specimen was gut tissue. The chain has TRBV3 and TRBJ2-2, with D perhaps TRBD1 (6 bases). The TCR originated in a female BALB/c mouse given C57BL/6 T cells with graft-versus-host disease after an allogeneic hematopoietic cell transplant. The CDR3 DNA, read in part, is TGTGCCAGCAGCTCGGACAGCAACACCGGGCAGCTCTAC. Protein: CASSSDSNTGQLY. The whole CDR3 sequence reads CASSSDSNTGQLYF.